The sequence of this TCR beta chain was determined in a study of shared clonotypes between healthy human individuals. Turning to the study itself: Samples came from two female and a few male donors aged 18 to 49.

Turning to this clone: Antigen specificity is unknown.

CDR1 SGHTA and CDR2 FQGTGA come from the germline V gene. V lost 6 bases and J lost 6, with 17 bases in between. CDR3 size: 15 residues. TCRdb keeps only in-frame clones here, not all; method: immunoSEQ multiplex PCR. The profile shows 2 million to 2.5 million clones, roughly 93% of them singletons. Findings and caveats of the study: Non-shared clonotypes showed lower generation probabilities than clonotypes common to all four donors. When naive CD4 clonotypes were compared across a handful of donors, around 4.6% were shared.

The material sequenced was naive CD4+ T cells from PBMCs. Subset given: CD45RA+ positively selected. The source of this sequence is a man aged 18 to 29 in good health. Some clones in this sample may be carry-over from other donors' samples. This chain uses TRBV7-3 with TRBJ2-2, with D tentatively TRBD1 or TRBD2 (6 bases each). CDR3 DNA: TGTGCCAGCAGTCCACGGGGGCCTAGCGCCGGGGAGCTGTTTTTT. This translates into CASSPRGPSAGELFF.